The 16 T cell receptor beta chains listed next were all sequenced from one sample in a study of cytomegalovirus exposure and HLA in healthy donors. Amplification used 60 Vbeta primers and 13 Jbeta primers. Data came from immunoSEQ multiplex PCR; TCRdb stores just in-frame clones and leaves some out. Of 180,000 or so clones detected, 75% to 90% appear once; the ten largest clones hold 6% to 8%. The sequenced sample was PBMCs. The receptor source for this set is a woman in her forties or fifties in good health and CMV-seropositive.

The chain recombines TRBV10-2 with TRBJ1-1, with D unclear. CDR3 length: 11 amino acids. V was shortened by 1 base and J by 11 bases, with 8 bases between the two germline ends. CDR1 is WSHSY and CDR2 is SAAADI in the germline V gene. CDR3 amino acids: CASSEWSDAFF. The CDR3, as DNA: TGCGCCAGCAGTGAGTGGAGTGACGCTTTCTTT.

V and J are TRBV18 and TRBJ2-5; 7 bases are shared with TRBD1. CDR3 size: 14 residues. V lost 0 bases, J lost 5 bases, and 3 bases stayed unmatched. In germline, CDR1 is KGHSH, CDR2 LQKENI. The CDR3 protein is CASSPPTGQETQYF. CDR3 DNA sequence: TGTGCCAGCTCACCACCGACAGGGCAGGAGACCCAGTACTTC. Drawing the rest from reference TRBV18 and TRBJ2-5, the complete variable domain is NAGVMQNPRHLVRRRGQEARLRCSPMKGHSHVYWYRQLPEEGLKFMVYLQKENIIDESGMPKERFSAEFPKEGPSILRIQQVVRGDSAAYFCASSPPTGQETQYFGPGTRLLVL.

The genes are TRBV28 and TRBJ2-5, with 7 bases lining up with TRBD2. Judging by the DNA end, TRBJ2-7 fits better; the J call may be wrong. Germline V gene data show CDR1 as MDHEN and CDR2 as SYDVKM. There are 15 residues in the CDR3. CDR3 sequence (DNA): TGTGCCAGCAGTCTCCGGACTAGTGGGTCCTACGAGCAGTACTTC. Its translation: CASSLRTSGSYEQYF.

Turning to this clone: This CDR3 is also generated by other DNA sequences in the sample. CDR3 in amino acids: CASSIRGNQPQHF. The CDR3 DNA reads as TGTGCCAGTAGTATCAGGGGCAATCAGCCCCAGCATTTT. The V call is TRBV19, the J call TRBJ1-5; possible D gene TRBD1, 5 bases. Trimming pared 3 bases from V and 2 bases from J, leaving 5 bases between. The length of the CDR3 is 13 residues. Germline V gives CDR1 LNHDA, CDR2 SQIVND (reference sequence). The variable domain in full, completed from reference TRBV19 and TRBJ1-5, reads DGGITQSPKYLFRKEGQNVTLSCEQNLNHDAMYWYRQDPGQGLRLIYYSQIVNDFQKGDIAEGYSVSREKKESFPLTVTSAQKNPTAFYLCASSIRGNQPQHFGDGTRLSIL.

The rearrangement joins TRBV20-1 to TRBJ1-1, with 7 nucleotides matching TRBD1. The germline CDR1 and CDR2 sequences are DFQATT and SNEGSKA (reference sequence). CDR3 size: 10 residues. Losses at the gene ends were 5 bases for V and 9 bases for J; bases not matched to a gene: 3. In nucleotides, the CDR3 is TGCAGTGCTTGGGACAGTAAAGCTTTCTTT. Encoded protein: CSAWDSKAFF.

The CDR3 DNA sequence: TGTGCCACCACAGGGGTGGGTACGAATCAGCCCCAGCATTTT. Translating it yields CATTGVGTNQPQHF. This chain links TRBV10-3 with TRBJ1-5; 7 bases are a match to TRBD1. V lost 10 bases and J lost 4; bases outside the gene matches: 10. Germline CDR1 is ENHRY and CDR2 is SYGVKD. CDR3 length equals 14 residues.

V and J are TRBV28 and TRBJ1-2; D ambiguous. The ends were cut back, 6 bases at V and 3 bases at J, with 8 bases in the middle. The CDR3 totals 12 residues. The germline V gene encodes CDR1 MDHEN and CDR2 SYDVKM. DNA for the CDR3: TGTGCCAGCAGGGTTGGCTACTATGGCTACACCTTC. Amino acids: CASRVGYYGYTF.

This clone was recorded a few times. The CDR3, as DNA: TGTGCCAGCACATCCGGGGACTCAAGCTCCTACGAGCAGTACTTC. This gives the protein CASTSGDSSSYEQYF. The chain combines TRBV6-5 with TRBJ2-7, with D maybe TRBD2 (6 bases). Germline CDR1 is MNHEY and CDR2 is SVGAGI. The V end lost 7 bases, the J end lost 0 bases, and 16 bases lay between the germline ends. The CDR3 is 15 residues long.

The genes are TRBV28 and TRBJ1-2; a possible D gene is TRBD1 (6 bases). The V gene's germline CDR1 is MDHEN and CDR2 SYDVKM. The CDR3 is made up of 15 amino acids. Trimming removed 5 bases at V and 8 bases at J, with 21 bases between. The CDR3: CASSLPTGRAVGYTF. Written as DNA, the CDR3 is TGTGCCAGCAGTCTCCCAACAGGGAGGGCGGTGGGCTACACCTTC.

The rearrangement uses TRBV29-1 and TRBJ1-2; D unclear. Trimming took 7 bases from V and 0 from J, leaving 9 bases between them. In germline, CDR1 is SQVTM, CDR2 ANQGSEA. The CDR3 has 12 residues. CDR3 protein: CSAEGANYGYTF. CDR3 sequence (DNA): TGCAGCGCCGAAGGAGCTAACTATGGCTACACCTTC.

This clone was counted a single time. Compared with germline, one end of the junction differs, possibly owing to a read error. The CDR3 loop reads CSSTPAQFGELFF. CDR3 DNA sequence: TGTTCCAGCACCCCAGCGCAGTTCGGGGAGCTGTTTTTT. This chain links TRBV7-9 with TRBJ2-2; D ambiguous. The CDR3 consists of 13 residues. The germline CDR1 and CDR2 sequences are SEHNR and FQNEAQ (reference sequence).

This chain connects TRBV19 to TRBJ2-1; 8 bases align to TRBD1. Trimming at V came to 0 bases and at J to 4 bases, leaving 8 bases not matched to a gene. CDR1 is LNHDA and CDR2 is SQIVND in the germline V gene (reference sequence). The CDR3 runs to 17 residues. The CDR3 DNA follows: TGTGCCAGTAGTATAGATGGGCAGGGGGCGCCGTACAATGAGCAGTTCTTC. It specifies CASSIDGQGAPYNEQFF.

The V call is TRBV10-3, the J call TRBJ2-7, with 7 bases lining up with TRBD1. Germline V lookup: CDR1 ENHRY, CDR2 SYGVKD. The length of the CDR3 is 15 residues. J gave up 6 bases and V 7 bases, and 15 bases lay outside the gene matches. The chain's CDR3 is CAITPRQGPGGEQYF. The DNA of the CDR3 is TGTGCCATCACCCCCAGACAGGGACCAGGAGGCGAGCAGTACTTC.

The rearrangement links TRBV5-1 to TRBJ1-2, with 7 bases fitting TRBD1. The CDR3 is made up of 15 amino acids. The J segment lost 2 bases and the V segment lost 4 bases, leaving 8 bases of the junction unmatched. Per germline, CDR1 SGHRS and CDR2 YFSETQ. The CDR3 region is CASSLGTDFNYGYTF. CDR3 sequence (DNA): TGCGCCAGCAGCCTTGGGACAGACTTCAACTATGGCTACACCTTC.

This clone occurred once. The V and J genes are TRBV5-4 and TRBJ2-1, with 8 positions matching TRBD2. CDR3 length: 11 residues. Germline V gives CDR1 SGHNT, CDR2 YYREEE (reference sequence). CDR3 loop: CAIISGDEQFF. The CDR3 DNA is TGTGCGATTATTAGCGGGGATGAGCAGTTCTTC.

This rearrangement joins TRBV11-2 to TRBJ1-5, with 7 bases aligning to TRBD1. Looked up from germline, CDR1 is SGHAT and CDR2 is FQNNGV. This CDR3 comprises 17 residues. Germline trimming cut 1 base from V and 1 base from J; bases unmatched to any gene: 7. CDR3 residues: CASSLVAAGGSNQPQHF. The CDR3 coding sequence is TGTGCCAGCAGCTTAGTGGCGGCAGGGGGAAGCAATCAGCCCCAGCATTTT.